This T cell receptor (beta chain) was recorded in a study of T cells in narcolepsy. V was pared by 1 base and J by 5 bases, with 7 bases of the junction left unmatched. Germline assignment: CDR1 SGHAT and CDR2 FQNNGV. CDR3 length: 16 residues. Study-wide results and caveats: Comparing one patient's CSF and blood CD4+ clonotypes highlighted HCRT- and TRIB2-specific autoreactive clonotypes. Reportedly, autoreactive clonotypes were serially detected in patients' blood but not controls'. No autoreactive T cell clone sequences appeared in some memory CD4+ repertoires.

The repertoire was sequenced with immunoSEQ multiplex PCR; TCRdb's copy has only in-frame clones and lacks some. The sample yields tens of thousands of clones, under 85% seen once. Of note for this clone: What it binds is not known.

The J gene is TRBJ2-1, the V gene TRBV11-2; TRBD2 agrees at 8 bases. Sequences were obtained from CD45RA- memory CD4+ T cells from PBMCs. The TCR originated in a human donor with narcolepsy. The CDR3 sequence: CASSLGPSGGNNEQFF. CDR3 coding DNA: TGTGCCAGCAGCTTAGGACCGAGCGGGGGAAACAATGAGCAGTTCTTC.